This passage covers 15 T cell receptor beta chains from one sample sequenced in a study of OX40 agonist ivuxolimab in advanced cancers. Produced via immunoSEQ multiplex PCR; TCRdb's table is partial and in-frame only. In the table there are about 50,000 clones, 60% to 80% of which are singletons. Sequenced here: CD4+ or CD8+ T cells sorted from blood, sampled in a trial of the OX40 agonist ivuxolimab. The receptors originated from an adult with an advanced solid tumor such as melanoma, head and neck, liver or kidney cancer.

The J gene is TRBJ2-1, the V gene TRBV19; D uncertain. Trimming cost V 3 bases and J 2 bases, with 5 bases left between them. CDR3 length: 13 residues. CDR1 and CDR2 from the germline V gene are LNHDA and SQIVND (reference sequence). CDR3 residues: CASSIRTYNEQFF. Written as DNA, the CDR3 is TGTGCCAGTAGTATTAGGACCTACAATGAGCAGTTCTTC.

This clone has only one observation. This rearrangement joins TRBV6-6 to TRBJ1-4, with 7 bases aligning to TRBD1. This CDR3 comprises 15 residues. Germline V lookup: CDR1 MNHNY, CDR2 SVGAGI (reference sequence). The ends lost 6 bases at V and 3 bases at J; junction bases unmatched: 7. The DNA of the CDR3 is TGTGCCAGCAGCCCCTCTGGGACAGCTAATGAAAAACTGTTTTTT. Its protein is CASSPSGTANEKLFF.

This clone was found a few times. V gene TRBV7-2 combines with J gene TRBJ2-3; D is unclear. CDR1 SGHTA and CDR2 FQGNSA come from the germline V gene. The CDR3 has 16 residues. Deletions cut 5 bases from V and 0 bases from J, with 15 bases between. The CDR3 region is CASSLTRSFSTDTQYF. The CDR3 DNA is TGTGCCAGCAGCCTCACACGGAGTTTCAGCACAGATACGCAGTATTTT.

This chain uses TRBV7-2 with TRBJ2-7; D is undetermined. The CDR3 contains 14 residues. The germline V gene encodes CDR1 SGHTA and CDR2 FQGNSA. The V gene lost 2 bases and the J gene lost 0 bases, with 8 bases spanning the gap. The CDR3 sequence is CASSLFPDSYEQYF. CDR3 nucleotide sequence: TGTGCCAGCAGCTTATTCCCCGACTCCTACGAGCAGTACTTC.

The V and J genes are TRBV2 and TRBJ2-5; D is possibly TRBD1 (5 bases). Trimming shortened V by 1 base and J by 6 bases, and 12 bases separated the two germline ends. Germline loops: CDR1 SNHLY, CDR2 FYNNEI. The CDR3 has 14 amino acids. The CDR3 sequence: CASSEVGREKTQYF. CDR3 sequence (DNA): TGTGCCAGCAGTGAAGTAGGCAGGGAAAAGACCCAGTACTTC. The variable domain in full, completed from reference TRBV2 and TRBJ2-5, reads EPEVTQTPSHQVTQMGQEVILRCVPISNHLYFYWYRQILGQKVEFLVSFYNNEISEKSEIFDDQFSVERPDGSNFTLKIRSTKLEDSAMYFCASSEVGREKTQYFGPGTRLLVL.

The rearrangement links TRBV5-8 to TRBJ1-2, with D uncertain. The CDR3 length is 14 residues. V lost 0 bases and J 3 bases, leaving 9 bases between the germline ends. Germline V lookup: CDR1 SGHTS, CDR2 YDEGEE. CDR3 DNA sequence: TGTGCCAGCAGCTTGGACTCGGCCCACTATGGCTACACCTTC. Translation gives CASSLDSAHYGYTF.

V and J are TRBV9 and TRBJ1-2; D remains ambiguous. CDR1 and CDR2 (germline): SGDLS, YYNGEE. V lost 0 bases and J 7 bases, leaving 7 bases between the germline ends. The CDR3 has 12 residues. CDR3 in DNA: TGTGCCAGCAGCGTAGCGTGGACTGGCTACACCTTC. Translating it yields CASSVAWTGYTF.

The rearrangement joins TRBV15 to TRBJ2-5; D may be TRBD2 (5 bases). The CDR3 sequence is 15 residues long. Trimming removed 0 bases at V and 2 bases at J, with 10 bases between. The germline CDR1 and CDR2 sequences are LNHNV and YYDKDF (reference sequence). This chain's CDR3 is CATSRDWSGQETQYF. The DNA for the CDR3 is TGTGCCACCAGCAGAGATTGGTCGGGACAAGAGACCCAGTACTTC.

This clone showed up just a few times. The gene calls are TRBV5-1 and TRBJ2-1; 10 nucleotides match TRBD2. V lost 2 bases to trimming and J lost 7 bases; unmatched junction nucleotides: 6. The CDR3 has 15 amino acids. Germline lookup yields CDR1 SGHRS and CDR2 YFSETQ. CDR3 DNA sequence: TGCGCCAGCAGCTTTCGGGTAGCGGGAGGAAATGAGCAGTTCTTC. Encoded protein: CASSFRVAGGNEQFF.

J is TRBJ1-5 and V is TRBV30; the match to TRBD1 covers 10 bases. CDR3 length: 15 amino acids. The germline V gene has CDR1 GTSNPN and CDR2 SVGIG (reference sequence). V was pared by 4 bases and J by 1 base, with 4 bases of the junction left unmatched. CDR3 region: CAWNPGQGSNQPQHF. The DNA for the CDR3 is TGTGCCTGGAACCCGGGACAGGGGAGCAATCAGCCCCAGCATTTT.

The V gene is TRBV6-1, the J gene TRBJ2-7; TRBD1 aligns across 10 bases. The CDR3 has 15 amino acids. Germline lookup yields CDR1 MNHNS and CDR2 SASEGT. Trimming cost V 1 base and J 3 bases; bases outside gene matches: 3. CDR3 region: CASSEGTGGFYEQYF. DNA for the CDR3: TGTGCCAGCAGTGAAGGGACAGGGGGATTCTACGAGCAGTACTTC.

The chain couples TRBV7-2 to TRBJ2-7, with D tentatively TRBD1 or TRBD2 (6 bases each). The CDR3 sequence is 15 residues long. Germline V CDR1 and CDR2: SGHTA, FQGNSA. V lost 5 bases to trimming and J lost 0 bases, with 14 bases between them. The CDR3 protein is CASSPGASPSYEQYF. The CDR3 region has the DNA TGTGCCAGCAGCCCGGGGGCTTCCCCCTCCTACGAGCAGTACTTC.

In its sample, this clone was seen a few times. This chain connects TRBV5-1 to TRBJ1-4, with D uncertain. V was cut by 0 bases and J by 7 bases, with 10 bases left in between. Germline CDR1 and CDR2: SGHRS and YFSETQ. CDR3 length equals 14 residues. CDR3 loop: CASSLAVDAEKLFF. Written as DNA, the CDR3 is TGCGCCAGCAGCTTGGCTGTGGACGCTGAAAAACTGTTTTTT.

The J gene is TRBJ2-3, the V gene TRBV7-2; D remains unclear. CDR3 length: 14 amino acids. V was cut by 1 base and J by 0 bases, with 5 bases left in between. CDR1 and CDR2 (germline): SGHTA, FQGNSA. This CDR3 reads CASSLGTSTDTQYF. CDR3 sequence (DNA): TGTGCCAGCAGCTTAGGTACAAGCACAGATACGCAGTATTTT.

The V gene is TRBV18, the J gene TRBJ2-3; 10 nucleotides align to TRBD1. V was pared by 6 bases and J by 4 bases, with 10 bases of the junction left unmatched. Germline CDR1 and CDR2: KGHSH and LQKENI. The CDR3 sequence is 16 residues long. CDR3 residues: CASSRDRGQVSDTQYF. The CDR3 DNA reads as TGTGCCAGCTCGCGGGACAGGGGACAAGTTTCAGATACGCAGTATTTT.